This entry is about one T cell receptor beta chain. Its matching antigen is unknown. TCRdb's table, derived via immunoSEQ multiplex PCR, lists solely in-frame clones and lacks some. The table includes 170,000 or so clones, 88% detected once. Trimming stripped 4 bases from V and 5 bases from J, with 12 bases between. The CDR3 length is 14 residues. Germline values: CDR1 SQVTM, CDR2 ANQGSEA. The data were obtained in a study of T cell responses to AZD1222 COVID-19 vaccine. General study results and limits: The number of AZD1222 recipients seropositive at baseline was only five to seven.

Material: peripheral blood, obtained 28 days after the second AZD1222 dose. The chain has TRBV29-1 and TRBJ1-6; TRBD1 is a possible D gene (6 bases). The receptor's source is an adult who received the AZD1222 COVID-19 vaccine. The CDR3 coding sequence is TGCAGCGTTGGGAGGGACACTCATAATTCACCCCTCCACTTT. It codes for CSVGRDTHNSPLHF.